This TCR beta chain derives from a study of regulatory T cells in long-lasting Graves disease. Study results and caveats: Small numbers of samples may have cut accuracy. Among samples with persistent disease, TRBV28, TRBJ1-2 and TRBJ2-5 were favored.

Building of the TCR beta libraries involved iRepertoire HTBI primers and Arm-PCR of CDR3 regions. TCRdb used MiXCR to reprocess the multiplex PCR reads, holding one entry per CDR3 protein. The sample records 550,000 or so distinct CDR3 sequences, about 12% being singletons. This clonotype was detected many times. Its antigen is unidentified. CDR1 and CDR2 (germline): DFQATT, SNEGSKA (reference sequence). Trimming removed 2 bases from V and 2 bases from J; junction bases left unmatched: 4. This CDR3 region has 15 residues. Time point reported: newly diagnosed GD, antithyroid drugs for less than 3 months. Following extraction of RNA from PBMCs, that RNA was used to make the TCR library. These data are also associated with another study on T cells in Graves' hyperthyroidism and ophthalmopathy. That work contributes: Recently diagnosed hyperthyroidism of less than 2 months' duration affected patients aged 18 to 65.

The source was peripheral blood mononuclear cells (PBMCs), collected at new diagnosis, from a patient treated with antithyroid drugs. This clonotype was sampled from a woman aged 25 to 39 with Graves disease. The chain recombines TRBV20-1 with TRBJ2-3, with 10 bases fitting TRBD2. The DNA for the CDR3 is TGCAGTGCTAGAATCAGCGGGAGGGCCACAGATACGCAGTATTTT. Translation gives CSARISGRATDTQYF.